Below, 9 T cell receptor beta chains from the same sample are listed, as sequenced in a study of T cell changes during pregnancy in multiple sclerosis. Libraries were prepared by immunoSEQ multiplex PCR; TCRdb keeps only in-frame clonotypes and omits some of them. The sample has about 56,000 clones; around 91% are singletons. This specimen consisted of peripheral blood, obtained after pregnancy. The origin of the receptors is a female donor with multiple sclerosis, enrolled in a pregnancy study.

The chain links TRBV6-1 to TRBJ2-3; 15 nucleotides match TRBD2. CDR3 length: 20 residues. V gave up 5 bases and J gave up 0 bases; unmatched junction bases: 12. Germline-derived CDR1 and CDR2 are MNHNS and SASEGT. This CDR3 is CASSKGGTSGGRTSTDTQYF. CDR3 nucleotide sequence: TGTGCCAGCAGTAAAGGGGGGACTAGCGGGGGGCGAACTAGCACAGATACGCAGTATTTT.

This chain connects TRBV5-5 to TRBJ1-6; D is unresolved. Trimming stripped 0 bases from V and 9 bases from J, with 7 bases between. Per the germline V gene, CDR1 is SGHKS and CDR2 is YYEKEE (reference sequence). CDR3 length: 13 amino acids. CDR3 in amino acids: CASSLDHFSPLHF. DNA of the CDR3: TGTGCCAGCAGCTTGGACCACTTTTCACCCCTCCACTTT.

This chain uses TRBV5-1 with TRBJ1-4; D remains ambiguous. Germline CDR1 SGHRS, CDR2 YFSETQ. V lost 0 bases and J 5 bases, leaving 8 bases between the germline ends. The CDR3 length is 14 residues. The CDR3 sequence: CASSLDSKNEKLFF. CDR3 sequence (DNA): TGCGCCAGCAGCTTGGACAGCAAAAATGAAAAACTGTTTTTT.

The chain employs TRBV5-4 and TRBJ2-3; TRBD1 aligns across 7 bases. V shed 6 bases, J shed 4 bases, and the junction held 8 bases outside the gene matches. CDR1 and CDR2 from the germline V gene are SGHNT and YYREEE (reference sequence). CDR3 length: 14 residues. CDR3 sequence (DNA): TGTGCCAGCACCTTAGGGGGCTCGGCAGATACGCAGTATTTT. As protein: CASTLGGSADTQYF.

V is TRBV2 and J is TRBJ2-7; TRBD1 is a possible D gene (6 bases). The CDR3 contains 14 residues. V lost 3 bases and J lost 1, with 10 bases in between. In germline, CDR1 is SNHLY, CDR2 FYNNEI. CDR3 sequence: CASSDQGSSYEQYF. The CDR3 DNA follows: TGTGCCAGCAGTGACCAGGGGAGTTCCTACGAGCAGTACTTC.

The CDR3 here is CASSSTGGFGTGELFF. The DNA of the CDR3 is TGTGCCAGCAGCTCAACAGGGGGCTTTGGCACCGGGGAGCTGTTTTTT. This sequence joins TRBV7-3 and TRBJ2-2; 9 nucleotides match TRBD1. V shed 4 bases, J shed 4 bases, and the junction held 7 bases outside the gene matches. The CDR3 has 16 residues. Germline V lookup: CDR1 SGHTA, CDR2 FQGTGA. The full variable domain, with the rest looked up from reference TRBV7-3 and TRBJ2-2, is GAGVSQTPSNKVTEKGKYVELRCDPISGHTALYWYRQSLGQGPEFLIYFQGTGAADDSGLPNDRFFAVRPEGSVSTLKIQRTERGDSAVYLCASSSTGGFGTGELFFGEGSRLTVL.

The gene calls are TRBV9 and TRBJ2-7; TRBD2 matches at 8 bases. Trimming at V came to 0 bases and at J to 4 bases, leaving 3 bases not matched to a gene. This CDR3 comprises 14 residues. The germline V gene has CDR1 SGDLS and CDR2 YYNGEE. CDR3 DNA: TGTGCCAGCAGCGTAGACGGGGGGGCGTACGAGCAGTACTTC. It codes for CASSVDGGAYEQYF.

This chain links TRBV13 with TRBJ2-2, with D maybe TRBD2 (5 bases). CDR3 length: 15 amino acids. Germline assignment: CDR1 PRHDT and CDR2 FYEKMQ (reference sequence). The V end lost 0 bases, the J end lost 5 bases, and 10 bases lay between the germline ends. The CDR3: CASSLGRRLTGELFF. The CDR3, as DNA: TGTGCCAGCAGCTTAGGTCGGAGGCTAACCGGGGAGCTGTTTTTT.

The CDR3 is CAISAGIHPSPLHF. Here the CDR3 DNA reads TGTGCCATCAGTGCAGGAATTCACCCCTCACCCCTCCACTTT. The chain links TRBV10-3 to TRBJ1-6, with D unresolved. Trimming removed 4 bases from V and 10 bases from J, with 14 bases in between. CDR1 is ENHRY, CDR2 SYGVKD, per germline. The CDR3 runs to 14 residues.